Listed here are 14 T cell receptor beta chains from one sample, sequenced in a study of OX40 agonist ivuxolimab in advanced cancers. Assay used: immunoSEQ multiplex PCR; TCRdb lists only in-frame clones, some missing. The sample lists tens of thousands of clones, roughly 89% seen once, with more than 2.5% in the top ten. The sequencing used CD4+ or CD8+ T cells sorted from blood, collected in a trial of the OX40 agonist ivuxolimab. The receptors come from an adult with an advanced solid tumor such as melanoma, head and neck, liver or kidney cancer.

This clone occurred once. CDR3 protein: CASSPYLLGNQPQHF. Written as DNA, the CDR3 is TGTGCCAGCAGCCCCTATCTTCTGGGCAATCAGCCCCAGCATTTT. This chain joins TRBV5-5 and TRBJ1-5; D remains unclear. CDR3 length: 15 residues. V shed 4 bases and J shed 2 bases, with 13 bases lying between them. CDR1 and CDR2 from the germline V gene are SGHKS and YYEKEE (reference sequence).

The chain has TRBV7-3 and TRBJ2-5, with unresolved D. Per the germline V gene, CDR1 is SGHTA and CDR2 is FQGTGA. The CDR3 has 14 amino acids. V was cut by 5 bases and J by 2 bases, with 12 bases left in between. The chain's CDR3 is CASSPDNGQETQYF. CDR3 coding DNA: TGTGCCAGCAGCCCGGATAACGGGCAAGAGACCCAGTACTTC. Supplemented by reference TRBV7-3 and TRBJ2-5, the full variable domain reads GAGVSQTPSNKVTEKGKYVELRCDPISGHTALYWYRQSLGQGPEFLIYFQGTGAADDSGLPNDRFFAVRPEGSVSTLKIQRTERGDSAVYLCASSPDNGQETQYFGPGTRLLVL.

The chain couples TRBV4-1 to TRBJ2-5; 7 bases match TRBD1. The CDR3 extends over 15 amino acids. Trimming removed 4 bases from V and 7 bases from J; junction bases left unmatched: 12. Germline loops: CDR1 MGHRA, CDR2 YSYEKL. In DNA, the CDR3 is TGCGCCAGCAGCCCATCACCTGGACAGGCCGGGACCCAGTACTTC. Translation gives CASSPSPGQAGTQYF.

This CDR3 reads CSVSSGTVNYGYTF. In DNA, the CDR3 is TGCAGCGTTTCATCCGGGACAGTCAACTATGGCTACACCTTC. V and J are TRBV29-1 and TRBJ1-2, with 7 bases that match TRBD1. The CDR3 consists of 14 residues. V lost 5 bases to trimming and J lost 2 bases; unmatched junction nucleotides: 8. The germline V gene has CDR1 SQVTM and CDR2 ANQGSEA.

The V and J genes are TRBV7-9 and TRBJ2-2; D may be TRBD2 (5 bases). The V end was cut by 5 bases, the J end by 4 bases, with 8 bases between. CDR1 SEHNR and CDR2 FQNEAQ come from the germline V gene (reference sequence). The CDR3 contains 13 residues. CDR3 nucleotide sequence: TGTGCCAGCAGCACAACTAGCACCGGGGAGCTGTTTTTT. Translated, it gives CASSTTSTGELFF.

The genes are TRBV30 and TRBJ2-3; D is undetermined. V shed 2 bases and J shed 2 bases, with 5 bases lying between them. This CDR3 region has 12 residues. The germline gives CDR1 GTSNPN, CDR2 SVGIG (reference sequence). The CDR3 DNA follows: TGTGCCTGGAGTCCAAACACAGATACGCAGTATTTT. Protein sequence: CAWSPNTDTQYF.

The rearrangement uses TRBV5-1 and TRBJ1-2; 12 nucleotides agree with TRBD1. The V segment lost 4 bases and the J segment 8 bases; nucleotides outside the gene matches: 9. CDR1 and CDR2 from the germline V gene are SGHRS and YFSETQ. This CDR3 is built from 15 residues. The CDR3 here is CASSLGQGALGGYTF. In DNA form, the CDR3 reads TGCGCCAGCAGCCTGGGACAGGGGGCCTTGGGAGGCTACACCTTC.

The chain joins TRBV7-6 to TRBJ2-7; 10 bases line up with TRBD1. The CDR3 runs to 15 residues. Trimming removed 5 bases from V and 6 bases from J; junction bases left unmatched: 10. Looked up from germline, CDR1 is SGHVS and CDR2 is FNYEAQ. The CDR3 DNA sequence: TGTGCCAGCAGCCCGGTTGGGACAGGGGATGGCGAGCAGTACTTC. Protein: CASSPVGTGDGEQYF.

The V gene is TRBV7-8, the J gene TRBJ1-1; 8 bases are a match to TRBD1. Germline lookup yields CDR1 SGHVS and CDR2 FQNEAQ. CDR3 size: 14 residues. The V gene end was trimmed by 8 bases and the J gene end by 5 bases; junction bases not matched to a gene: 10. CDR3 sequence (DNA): TGTGCCAGCGGACAGGGCCGGTTGGAGACTGAAGCTTTCTTT. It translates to CASGQGRLETEAFF. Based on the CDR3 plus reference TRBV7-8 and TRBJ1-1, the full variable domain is GAGVSQSPRYKVAKRGQDVALRCDPISGHVSLFWYQQALGQGPEFLTYFQNEAQLDKSGLPSDRFFAERPEGSVSTLKIQRTQQEDSAVYLCASGQGRLETEAFFGQGTRLTVV.

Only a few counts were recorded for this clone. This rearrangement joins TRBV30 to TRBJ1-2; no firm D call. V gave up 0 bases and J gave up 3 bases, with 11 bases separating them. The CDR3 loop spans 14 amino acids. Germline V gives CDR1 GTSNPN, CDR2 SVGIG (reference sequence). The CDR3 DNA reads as TGTGCCTGGAGTGTGGGAACGGTATACTATGGCTACACCTTC. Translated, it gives CAWSVGTVYYGYTF.

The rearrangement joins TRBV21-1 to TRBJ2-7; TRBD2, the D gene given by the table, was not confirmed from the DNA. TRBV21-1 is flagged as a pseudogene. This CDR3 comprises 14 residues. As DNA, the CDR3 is TGTGCCAGCAGGGGTGGGGAGTCTGGAGTCGAGCAGTACTTC. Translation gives CASRGGESGVEQYF.

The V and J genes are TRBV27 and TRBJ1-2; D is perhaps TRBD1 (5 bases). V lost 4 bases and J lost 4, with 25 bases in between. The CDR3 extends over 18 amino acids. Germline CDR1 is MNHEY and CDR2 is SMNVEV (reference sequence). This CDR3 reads CASSSYLRVGGEVYGYTF. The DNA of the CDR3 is TGTGCCAGCAGTTCTTACTTGCGAGTTGGGGGGGAGGTCTATGGCTACACCTTC.

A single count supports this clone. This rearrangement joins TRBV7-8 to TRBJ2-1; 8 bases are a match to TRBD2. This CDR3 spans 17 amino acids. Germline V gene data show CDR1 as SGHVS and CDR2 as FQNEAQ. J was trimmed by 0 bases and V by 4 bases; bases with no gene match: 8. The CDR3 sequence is CASSSREGQSSYNEQFF. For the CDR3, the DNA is TGTGCCAGCAGCTCACGGGAGGGTCAGAGCTCCTACAATGAGCAGTTCTTC.

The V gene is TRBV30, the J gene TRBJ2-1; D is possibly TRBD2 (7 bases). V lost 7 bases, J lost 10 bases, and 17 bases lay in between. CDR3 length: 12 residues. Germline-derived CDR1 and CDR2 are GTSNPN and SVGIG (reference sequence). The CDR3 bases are TGTGCCTATTATGGGGGGGCTGGGGAGCAGTTCTTC. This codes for CAYYGGAGEQFF.